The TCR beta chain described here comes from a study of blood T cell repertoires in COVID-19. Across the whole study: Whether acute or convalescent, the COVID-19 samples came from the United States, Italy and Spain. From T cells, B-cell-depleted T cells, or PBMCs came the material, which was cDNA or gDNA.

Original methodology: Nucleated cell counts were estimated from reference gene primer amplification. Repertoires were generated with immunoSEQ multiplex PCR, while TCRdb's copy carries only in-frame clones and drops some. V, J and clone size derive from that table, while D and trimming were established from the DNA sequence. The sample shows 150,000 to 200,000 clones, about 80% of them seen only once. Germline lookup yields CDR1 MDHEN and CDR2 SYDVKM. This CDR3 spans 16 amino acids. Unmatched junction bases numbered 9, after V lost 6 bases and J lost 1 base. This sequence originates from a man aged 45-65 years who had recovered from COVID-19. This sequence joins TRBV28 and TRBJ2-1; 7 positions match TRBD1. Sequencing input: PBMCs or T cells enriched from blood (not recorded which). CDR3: CASRTTTGPSYNEQFF. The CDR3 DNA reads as TGTGCCAGCAGGACAACGACAGGGCCTTCCTACAATGAGCAGTTCTTC.